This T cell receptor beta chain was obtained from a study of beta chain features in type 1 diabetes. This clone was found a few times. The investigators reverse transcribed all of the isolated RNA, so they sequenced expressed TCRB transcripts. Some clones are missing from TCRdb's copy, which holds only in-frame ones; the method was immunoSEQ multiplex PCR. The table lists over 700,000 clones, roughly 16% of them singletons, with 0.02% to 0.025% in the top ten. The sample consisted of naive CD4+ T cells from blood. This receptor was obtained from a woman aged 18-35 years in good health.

CDR3 region: CASSPRTGDGEKLFF. The CDR3 DNA is TGTGCCAGCAGCCCGCGGACAGGGGACGGGGAAAAACTGTTTTTT. This chain links TRBV9 with TRBJ1-4; 9 positions agree with TRBD1. The CDR3 spans 15 residues. Germline trimming cut 4 bases from V and 8 bases from J; bases unmatched to any gene: 9. The germline CDR1 and CDR2 sequences are SGDLS and YYNGEE. The full variable domain, in which reference TRBV9 and TRBJ1-4 provide the parts outside the CDR3, is DSGVTQTPKHLITATGQRVTLRCSPRSGDLSVYWYQQSLDQGLQFLIQYYNGEERAKGNILERFSAQQFPDLHSELNLSSLELGDSALYFCASSPRTGDGEKLFFGSGTQLSVL.